This TCR beta chain is from a study of T-cell reconstitution after alpha-beta-depleted transplantation in children. The study's findings and limits: Certain patients had high TCRbeta diversity at day 60, and it came from recipient T cells and thymic progenitors that survived.

In its sample, this clonotype was seen a few times. Antigen specificity is unknown. Preparation of the TCRbeta library used unique molecular identifiers. TCRdb itself ran the PCR reads through MiXCR, one entry per CDR3 protein. Altogether around 490,000 distinct CDR3 sequences are present, approximately 10% being singletons, with the ten largest covering less than 15%. Material: PBMCs, mostly from graft donor cells, obtained 180 days after TCRalphabeta/CD19-depleted stem cell transplant. The clonotype originates from a female patient aged 2-10 years who had a stem cell transplant for aplastic anemia, so the T cells may come from the graft donor.

The CDR3 DNA reads as TGTGCCAGCAGCCAAGAAACGGTCGTAATGACTGAAGCTTTCTTT. Residues: CASSQETVVMTEAFF. V usage is TRBV4-2 and J usage is TRBJ1-1, with D unresolved. From germline, CDR1 is LGHNA and CDR2 YNFKEQ. This CDR3 region has 15 residues. V dropped 0 bases and J dropped 5 bases, with 13 bases sitting between them.